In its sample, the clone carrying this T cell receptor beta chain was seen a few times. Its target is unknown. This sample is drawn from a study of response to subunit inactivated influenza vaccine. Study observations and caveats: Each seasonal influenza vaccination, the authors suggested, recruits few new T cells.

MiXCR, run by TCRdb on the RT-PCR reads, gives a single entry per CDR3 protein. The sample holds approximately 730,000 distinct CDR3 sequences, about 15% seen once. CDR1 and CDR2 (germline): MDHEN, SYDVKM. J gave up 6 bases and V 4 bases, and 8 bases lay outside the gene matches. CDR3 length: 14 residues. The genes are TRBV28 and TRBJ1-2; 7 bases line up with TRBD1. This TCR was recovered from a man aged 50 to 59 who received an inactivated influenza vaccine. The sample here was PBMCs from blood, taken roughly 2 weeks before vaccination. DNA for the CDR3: TGTGCCAGCAGTTACGTAGGAACAGGGGATGGCTACACCTTC. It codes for CASSYVGTGDGYTF.